This TCR beta chain originates from a study of CXCR3-negative and CXCR3-positive naive CD8 T cells. CDR3 size: 16 residues. Germline V gives CDR1 MNHEY, CDR2 SVGEGT. Findings and caveats of the study: Higher TRB CDR3 hydrophobicity marked CXCR3-positive naive cells relative to CXCR3-negative naive cells.

UMI-labeled TRB cDNA libraries were prepared by 5' RACE. TCRdb re-called the 5' RACE reads and gives one entry per CDR3 protein, without DNA. The sample table sets out under 75,000 distinct CDR3 sequences. Details on this clonotype: Antigen specificity is unknown.

The chain uses TRBV6-2 or TRBV6-3 and TRBJ1-5; TCRdb selects TRBD1, and the lack of DNA leaves this call unchecked. The clonotype originates from a human donor in good health. Some clones in this sample may be carry-over from other donors' samples. The specimen was naive CXCR3+ CD8+ T cells from blood. Stated subset: CD45RO-CCR7+CD27+CD95- naive CD8+ T cells expressing CXCR3 (TNR3+). Here the CDR3 reads CASSLQGAFRNQPQHF.